One sample yielded the 21 T cell receptor beta chains listed below, sequenced in a study of regulatory T cells in long-lasting Graves disease. Time point specified: persistent/refractory GD, antithyroid drugs over 5 years with positive TRAb. The authors made the TCR library using RNA they extracted from PBMCs. With iRepertoire HTBI primers and Arm-PCR of CDR3 regions, TCR beta libraries were built. TCRdb redid the calling of the multiplex PCR reads with MiXCR, one entry per CDR3 protein. This table holds approximately 360,000 distinct CDR3 sequences, around 23% found once. The sample in question was peripheral blood mononuclear cells (PBMCs), obtained when the disease was refractory, from a patient treated with antithyroid drugs. These receptors were taken from a woman between 40 and 55 years old with Graves disease.

The chain links TRBV7-3 to TRBJ2-3; 7 nucleotides match TRBD2. Trimming cost V 1 base and J 2 bases; bases outside gene matches: 6. CDR3 length: 16 amino acids. The germline V gene has CDR1 SGHTA and CDR2 FQGTGA. CDR3 sequence: CASSLIPGGPTDTQYF. CDR3 nucleotides: TGTGCCAGCAGCTTAATTCCGGGAGGACCCACAGATACGCAGTATTTT.

V usage is TRBV6-2 or TRBV6-3 and J usage is TRBJ1-4; 8 nucleotides line up with TRBD1. There are 15 residues in the CDR3. Germline V CDR1 and CDR2: MNHEY, SVGEGT. The V segment lost 7 bases and the J segment 14 bases; nucleotides outside the gene matches: 18. The CDR3 DNA is TGTGCCAGCACCCTCGACCGGACAGGGACCGACCGGCTGTTTTTT. Encoded protein: CASTLDRTGTDRLFF.

This clonotype was recorded at least ten times. The J gene is TRBJ2-7, the V gene TRBV12-3 or TRBV12-4; D unresolved. The V end was cut by 8 bases, the J end by 6 bases, with 17 bases between. CDR3 length equals 13 residues. The CDR3 DNA is TGTGCCAGCGGGTCATTGTTCGCCTCCGAGCAGTACTTC. This translates into CASGSLFASEQYF.

This clonotype was observed a handful of times. The rearrangement links TRBV9 to TRBJ2-4; TRBD2 aligns across 10 bases. The CDR3 covers 18 residues. V lost 0 bases, J lost 2 bases, and 8 bases stayed unmatched. Germline values: CDR1 SGDLS, CDR2 YYNGEE. CDR3 sequence reads: CASSVGLAGVETKNIQYF. CDR3 sequence (DNA): TGTGCCAGCAGCGTAGGGCTAGCGGGAGTTGAGACCAAAAACATTCAGTACTTC.

This clonotype was detected a few times. The chain links TRBV14 to TRBJ2-7; possibly TRBD1 or TRBD2 for D (5 bases each). Germline V gene lookup returns CDR1 SGHDN and CDR2 FVKESK. The V and J ends lost 3 bases and 7 bases respectively, with 19 bases between them. CDR3 length: 15 amino acids. Here the CDR3 reads CASSHPRVEGPEQYF. The CDR3 bases are TGTGCCAGCAGCCATCCCCGGGTCGAGGGGCCAGAGCAGTACTTC. The entire variable domain, with the rest obtained from reference TRBV14 and TRBJ2-7, is as follows: EAGVTQFPSHSVIEKGQTVTLRCDPISGHDNLYWYRRVMGKEIKFLLHFVKESKQDESGMPNNRFLAERTGGTYSTLKVQPAELEDSGVYFCASSHPRVEGPEQYFGPGTRLTVT.

This clonotype turned up a few times. The chain carries TRBV10-3 and TRBJ2-1; D is perhaps TRBD2 (6 bases). The V gene lost 3 bases and the J gene lost 6 bases, with 12 bases spanning the gap. CDR1 is ENHRY and CDR2 is SYGVKD in the germline V gene. This CDR3 region has 14 residues. CDR3 coding DNA: TGTGCCATCAGTGACGGTCTAGCGCCCAATGAGCAGTTCTTC. Its translation is CAISDGLAPNEQFF.

This clonotype was seen many times. J is TRBJ2-5 and V is TRBV20-1; no definite D call. Trimming removed 7 bases from V and 1 base from J, with 13 bases in between. The germline V gene encodes CDR1 DFQATT and CDR2 SNEGSKA (reference sequence). This CDR3 spans 13 amino acids. As DNA, the CDR3 is TGCAGTGGACCTATAAGCGCCCAAGAGACCCAGTACTTC. Translation gives CSGPISAQETQYF.

This clonotype was observed at least ten times. The V call is TRBV28, the J call TRBJ2-5, with no clear D. This CDR3 region has 15 residues. The V and J ends lost 0 bases and 1 base respectively, with 9 bases between them. Germline V lookup: CDR1 MDHEN, CDR2 SYDVKM. The CDR3 DNA is TGTGCCAGCAGTTTATGCTGCCGGGTCCAAGAGACCCAGTACTTC. Its protein product is CASSLCCRVQETQYF. Full variable domain (remainder filled in from reference TRBV28 and TRBJ2-5): DVKVTQSSRYLVKRTGEKVFLECVQDMDHENMFWYRQDPGLGLRLIYFSYDVKMKEKGDIPEGYSVSREKKERFSLILESASTNQTSMYLCASSLCCRVQETQYFGPGTRLLVL.

This clonotype was detected ten times or more. The genes are TRBV20-1 and TRBJ2-5; 9 nucleotides match TRBD2. The CDR3 has 15 residues. The germline gives CDR1 DFQATT, CDR2 SNEGSKA (reference sequence). V was clipped by 1 base and J by 5 bases; unmatched bases: 8. The CDR3 DNA reads TGCAGTGCTAGAGGGTGGCTAGCGGGACTTGAGACCCAGTACTTC. This translates into CSARGWLAGLETQYF.

The chain is built from TRBV30 and TRBJ2-5, with D perhaps matching TRBD2 (6 bases). The V end lost 0 bases, the J end lost 10 bases, and 21 bases lay between the germline ends. CDR3 size: 15 residues. Germline CDR1 is GTSNPN and CDR2 is SVGIG (reference sequence). The CDR3 bases are TGTGCCTGGAGTGTACGCGGGGTGGGGGTTTTCGGCCAGTACTTC. It translates to CAWSVRGVGVFGQYF.

The gene calls are TRBV4-1 and TRBJ1-1, with D perhaps matching TRBD1 (5 bases). V lost 4 bases, J lost 5 bases, and 20 bases lay in between. The CDR3 runs 16 residues. Germline lookup yields CDR1 MGHRA and CDR2 YSYEKL. CDR3: CASSRGAGIRLTEAFF. The CDR3 nucleotides are TGCGCCAGCAGCCGCGGGGCAGGGATCAGATTGACTGAAGCTTTCTTT.

The chain uses TRBV27 and TRBJ1-4; no reliable D call. With 1 base removed from V and 5 bases from J, the gap between germline ends came to 11 bases. The germline CDR1 and CDR2 sequences are MNHEY and SMNVEV (reference sequence). The CDR3 sequence is 15 residues long. CDR3 sequence (DNA): TGTGCCAGCAGTTTATTCGGTATTATGAATGAAAAACTGTTTTTT. Translating it yields CASSLFGIMNEKLFF.

This clonotype has a count of ten or more. V is TRBV5-1 and J is TRBJ1-1; 7 bases are a match to TRBD1. V lost 4 bases to trimming and J lost 0 bases; unmatched junction nucleotides: 12. The CDR3 sequence is 17 residues long. Germline CDR1 and CDR2: SGHRS and YFSETQ. CDR3 in DNA: TGCGCCAGCAGCGGAGGTATGGGACAGAGCATGAACACTGAAGCTTTCTTT. It codes for CASSGGMGQSMNTEAFF.

This clonotype has only a few counts. The rearrangement joins TRBV28 to TRBJ2-2; D unresolved. Germline CDR1 and CDR2: MDHEN and SYDVKM. The CDR3 spans 14 residues. Trimming took off 3 bases at V and 4 bases at J, with 9 bases between the two ends. DNA for the CDR3: TGTGCCAGCAGTTTGATACGGGCCACCGGGGAGCTGTTTTTT. Encoded protein: CASSLIRATGELFF.

The sample holds many counts of this clonotype. The V gene is TRBV7-6, the J gene TRBJ2-1; 10 nucleotides match TRBD2. Germline CDR1 reads SGHVS; CDR2 reads FNYEAQ. CDR3 length: 19 amino acids. The junction had 12 bases not matched to a gene; V was cut back by 4 bases and J by 0 bases. The CDR3 is CASSSPGTSAFFSYNEQFF. Here the CDR3 DNA reads TGTGCCAGCAGCTCCCCCGGGACTAGCGCTTTCTTCTCCTACAATGAGCAGTTCTTC.

This clonotype was seen a few times. The chain links TRBV7-6 to TRBJ1-6, with D hard to call. Trimming shortened V by 5 bases and J by 14 bases, and 16 bases separated the two germline ends. The CDR3 runs 13 residues. The germline CDR1 and CDR2 sequences are SGHVS and FNYEAQ. CDR3 nucleotides: TGTGCCAGCAGCCCCGGTCCGGAATCGGCCCTCCACTTT. Its translation: CASSPGPESALHF. Filled out from reference TRBV7-6 and TRBJ1-6, the complete variable domain reads GAGVSQSPRYKVTKRGQDVALRCDPISGHVSLYWYRQALGQGPEFLTYFNYEAQQDKSGLPNDRFSAERPEGSISTLTIQRTEQRDSAMYRCASSPGPESALHFGNGTRLTVT.

This clonotype was counted many times. The chain has TRBV2 and TRBJ2-5; 14 bases line up with TRBD2. The germline CDR1 and CDR2 sequences are SNHLY and FYNNEI. This CDR3 comprises 14 residues. J was trimmed by 5 bases and V by 10 bases; bases with no gene match: 6. The CDR3: CAIQTSGRAETQYF. The CDR3 DNA is TGTGCCATCCAGACTAGCGGGAGGGCCGAGACCCAGTACTTC.

The sample holds many counts of this clonotype. The J gene is TRBJ2-7, the V gene TRBV6-1; tentative D call: TRBD1 (6 bases). Germline CDR1 MNHNS, CDR2 SASEGT. The CDR3 has 16 residues. Trimming cost V 2 bases and J 2 bases, with 16 bases left between them. This CDR3 is CASSELGHGRPYEQYF. The CDR3 DNA follows: TGTGCCAGCAGTGAATTGGGACATGGACGGCCCTACGAGCAGTACTTC.

This clonotype was found a few times. The chain has TRBV13 and TRBJ2-7, with D perhaps matching TRBD1 or TRBD2 (5 bases each). The CDR3 runs to 15 residues. The ends were cut back, 4 bases at V and 2 bases at J, with 15 bases in the middle. Germline-derived CDR1 and CDR2 are PRHDT and FYEKMQ (reference sequence). CDR3 residues: CASSSYPGTPYEQYF. In DNA, the CDR3 is TGTGCCAGCAGCTCTTACCCCGGGACCCCCTACGAGCAGTACTTC. Combining the CDR3 with reference TRBV13 and TRBJ2-7 gives the whole variable domain AAGVIQSPRHLIKEKRETATLKCYPIPRHDTVYWYQQGPGQDPQFLISFYEKMQSDKGSIPDRFSAQQFSDYHSELNMSSLELGDSALYFCASSSYPGTPYEQYFGPGTRLTVT.

The rearrangement joins TRBV6-2 or TRBV6-3 to TRBJ2-2; tentatively, D is TRBD2 (6 bases). Trimming took 6 bases from V and 2 from J, leaving 19 bases between them. The CDR3 covers 17 residues. The germline CDR1 and CDR2 sequences are MNHEY and SVGEGT. Here the CDR3 DNA reads TGTGCCAGCAGACCTGGACTTGGGACTCTTAACACCGGGGAGCTGTTTTTT. It yields the protein CASRPGLGTLNTGELFF.

This clonotype was found a few times. A much more abundant neighbour one base away suggests this may be a read error. This rearrangement joins TRBV2 to TRBJ2-7, with 11 bases aligning to TRBD2. This CDR3 region has 15 residues. Germline CDR1 and CDR2: SNHLY and FYNNEI. Trimming cost V 10 bases and J 2 bases; bases outside gene matches: 10. The CDR3 DNA is TGTGCCAACAGCCCACTAGCGGGAGTCGCCTACGAGCAGTACTTC. The encoded protein is CANSPLAGVAYEQYF.